Below, 15 T cell receptor beta chains from the same sample are listed, as sequenced in a study of cytomegalovirus exposure and HLA in healthy donors (dated by TCRdb to about 2017). The library was obtained by the immunoSEQ multiplex PCR assay. Held by TCRdb, this immuneACCESS table contains in-frame sequences only and omits some clones. Under half of the omission traces to an unresolved V gene where checked; the cause of the rest is unknown. The sample table holds over 150,000 clones, of which roughly 96% were seen once. About 0.89% of the sample rests with the top ten. Material for sequencing was PBMCs. Receptor source: a woman between 18 and 29 years old in good health and CMV-seronegative.

This clone was detected a few times. The chain carries TRBV29-1 and TRBJ1-1; 8 nucleotides line up with TRBD1. The CDR3 runs to 11 residues. From germline, CDR1 is SQVTM and CDR2 ANQGSEA. V was clipped by 7 bases and J by 4 bases; unmatched bases: 2. CDR3 nucleotide sequence: TGCAGCGGTGACAGGGGCACTGAAGCTTTCTTT. Its translation is CSGDRGTEAFF.

The chain is built from TRBV6-5 and TRBJ2-7; 9 bases agree with TRBD2. The V gene end was trimmed by 4 bases and the J gene end by 2 bases; junction bases not matched to a gene: 3. The CDR3 sequence is 14 residues long. Germline V gene sequence: CDR1 MNHEY, CDR2 SVGAGI. DNA of the CDR3: TGTGCCAGCAGTTTCCTAGCGGGGACCTACGAGCAGTACTTC. It is translated as CASSFLAGTYEQYF.

V and J are TRBV7-9 and TRBJ2-5; TRBD2 aligns across 11 bases. The CDR3 extends over 16 amino acids. CDR1 SEHNR and CDR2 FQNEAQ come from the germline V gene (reference sequence). J was trimmed by 2 bases and V by 2 bases; bases with no gene match: 4. The CDR3 DNA reads TGTGCCAGCAGCTTACTCCTAGCGGGGGGACAAGAGACCCAGTACTTC. Protein product: CASSLLLAGGQETQYF.

Turning to this clone: Its ends do not fully match the called genes, so a read error is possible. The CDR3 is CASSRLASGELFF. The DNA of the CDR3 is TGTGCTAGCAGCCGACTAGCTTCCGGGGAGCTGTTTTTT. V usage is TRBV7-7 and J usage is TRBJ2-2, with 7 bases fitting TRBD2. The CDR3 extends over 13 amino acids. Germline CDR1 reads SSHAT; CDR2 reads FNYEAQ (reference sequence).

This clone was seen once. The genes are TRBV7-2 and TRBJ2-3; D is perhaps TRBD2 (6 bases). Trimming pared 10 bases from V and 6 bases from J, leaving 17 bases between. Germline V gene data show CDR1 as SGHTA and CDR2 as FQGNSA. This CDR3 is built from 13 residues. CDR3 DNA sequence: TGTGCCACCGCGCGGGGTATCGACGATACGCAGTATTTT. This translates into CATARGIDDTQYF. Full variable domain (rest looked up from reference TRBV7-2 and TRBJ2-3): GAGVSQSPSNKVTEKGKDVELRCDPISGHTALYWYRQSLGQGLEFLIYFQGNSAPDKSGLPSDRFSAERTGGSVSTLTIQRTQQEDSAVYLCATARGIDDTQYFGPGTRLTVL.

This chain joins TRBV11-2 and TRBJ1-3, with no clear D. V lost 3 bases, J lost 2 bases, and 5 bases lay in between. Germline CDR1 reads SGHAT; CDR2 reads FQNNGV. CDR3 size: 13 residues. CDR3 amino acids: CASSFEAGNTIYF. The CDR3 nucleotides read TGTGCCAGCAGCTTTGAGGCTGGAAACACCATATATTTT.

The V call is TRBV2, the J call TRBJ2-3; D is unresolved. The germline V gene encodes CDR1 SNHLY and CDR2 FYNNEI. V lost 6 bases to trimming and J lost 1 base, with 14 bases between them. The CDR3 spans 15 residues. CDR3 loop: CASRLQRLGTDTQYF. The CDR3 DNA is TGTGCCAGCAGGCTCCAGCGTCTGGGCACAGATACGCAGTATTTT.

The rearrangement links TRBV19 to TRBJ2-5, with 7 positions matching TRBD2. Trimming took 7 bases from V and 3 from J; bases not matched to a gene: 14. Germline V gene lookup returns CDR1 LNHDA and CDR2 SQIVND (reference sequence). The CDR3 covers 16 residues. CDR3 DNA: TGTGCCAGTACCCGGAGGACGAGCGGGGTCGAAGAGACCCAGTACTTC. Translated: CASTRRTSGVEETQYF.

The genes are TRBV27 and TRBJ2-7, with TRBD2 matching 8 bases. The CDR3 is 14 residues long. CDR1 MNHEY and CDR2 SMNVEV come from the germline V gene (reference sequence). V lost 7 bases and J lost 2; bases outside the gene matches: 7. The CDR3 DNA reads TGTGCCAGCATTGTCGGGAGGGTACCCTACGAGCAGTACTTC. It is translated as CASIVGRVPYEQYF.

The J gene is TRBJ2-3, the V gene TRBV2; 7 nucleotides align to TRBD1. The germline V gene encodes CDR1 SNHLY and CDR2 FYNNEI. With V trimmed by 6 bases and J by 2 bases, 8 bases remained unmatched. The CDR3 contains 15 residues. The CDR3 DNA sequence: TGTGCCAGCAGCGCACAGGGGCTAACCACAGATACGCAGTATTTT. Translated, it gives CASSAQGLTTDTQYF. The complete variable domain, with remaining parts taken from reference TRBV2 and TRBJ2-3, reads EPEVTQTPSHQVTQMGQEVILRCVPISNHLYFYWYRQILGQKVEFLVSFYNNEISEKSEIFDDQFSVERPDGSNFTLKIRSTKLEDSAMYFCASSAQGLTTDTQYFGPGTRLTVL.

This clone is a singleton in its sample. The chain is built from TRBV4-1 and TRBJ2-3; a possible D gene is TRBD2 (7 bases). CDR3 length: 17 amino acids. CDR1 is MGHRA and CDR2 is YSYEKL in the germline V gene. V lost 3 bases to trimming and J lost 3 bases, with 19 bases between them. The CDR3 spells CASSQHLAGAGTDTQYF. CDR3 nucleotide sequence: TGCGCCAGCAGCCAGCATTTGGCGGGGGCCGGGACAGATACGCAGTATTTT.

The V gene is TRBV21-1, the J gene TRBJ2-1; the DNA was not used to check the table's D call, TRBD1. TRBV21-1 has pseudogene status. This CDR3 has 13 residues. The CDR3 DNA follows: TGTGCCAGCAGCACTAGGACAGGGGGGGAGCAGTTCTTC. This translates into CASSTRTGGEQFF.

The V and J genes are TRBV6-5 and TRBJ2-2; TRBD1 agrees at 8 bases. Unmatched junction bases numbered 2, after V lost 5 bases and J lost 6 bases. Germline-derived CDR1 and CDR2 are MNHEY and SVGAGI. This CDR3 is built from 13 residues. As DNA, the CDR3 is TGTGCCAGCAGTCAGGGGGCTTCCGGGGAGCTGTTTTTT. It is translated as CASSQGASGELFF.

Details on this clone: The sample carries other DNA sequences with the same CDR3. The rearrangement uses TRBV4-3 and TRBJ2-1, with TRBD2 matching 11 bases. V lost 4 bases to trimming and J lost 4 bases; unmatched junction nucleotides: 3. CDR3 length: 15 residues. Per germline, CDR1 LGHNA and CDR2 YSLEER. In nucleotides, the CDR3 is TGCGCCAGCAGCCCCCGACTAGCGGGATACAATGAGCAGTTCTTC. It specifies CASSPRLAGYNEQFF.

The chain is built from TRBV5-1 and TRBJ2-1; tentatively, D is TRBD2 (6 bases). This CDR3 comprises 16 residues. V dropped 4 bases and J dropped 4 bases, with 18 bases sitting between them. The V gene's germline CDR1 is SGHRS and CDR2 YFSETQ. This chain's CDR3 is CASSPGTGVVYNEQFF. The CDR3, as DNA: TGCGCCAGCAGCCCGGGGACGGGGGTCGTGTACAATGAGCAGTTCTTC. The whole variable domain, filled in from reference TRBV5-1 and TRBJ2-1, reads KAGVTQTPRYLIKTRGQQVTLSCSPISGHRSVSWYQQTPGQGLQFLFEYFSETQRNKGNFPGRFSGRQFSNSRSEMNVSTLELGDSALYLCASSPGTGVVYNEQFFGPGTRLTVL.